The rows below give T cell receptor beta chains drawn from one sample of a study of T cell responses to AZD1222 COVID-19 vaccine. TCRdb's copy holds only in-frame clones and misses some; the assay was immunoSEQ multiplex PCR. The sample yields 100,000 to 150,000 clones, over 75% seen once. Material: peripheral blood, obtained on day 0 of AZD1222 vaccination. The receptors derive from an adult in good health. Both conserved end residues are part of each CDR3. Each record gives: D gene, J gene, clone size, V gene, CDR3 DNA, CDR3 protein. D genes are given only for firm matches. Where a row states a size, it is once, few, many or the class of an expanded clone; other rows omit it.

d_gene: TRBD1
j_gene: TRBJ2-7
abundance: NA
v_gene: TRBV19
CDR3nt: TGTGCCACCGCTAGACAGGGGGCCTACGAGCAGTACTTC
CDR3aa: CATARQGAYEQYF

d_gene: TRBD2
j_gene: TRBJ2-3
abundance: NA
v_gene: TRBV23-1
CDR3nt: TGCGCCAGCAGTCAATCCCCGCGCGGGCGGGGGAGCACAGATACGCAGTATTTT
CDR3aa: CASSQSPRGRGSTDTQYF

d_gene: TRBD1
j_gene: TRBJ1-2
abundance: NA
v_gene: TRBV14
CDR3nt: TGTGCCAGCAGCCGCGACCCTTCCGGGACAGGGTACTTC
CDR3aa: CASSRDPSGTGYF

d_gene: TRBD2
j_gene: TRBJ2-2
abundance: NA
v_gene: TRBV24-1
CDR3nt: TGTGCCACCAGTGACCCCCGGACTAGCGGGGGGCGATACACCGGGGAGCTGTTTTTT
CDR3aa: CATSDPRTSGGRYTGELFF

d_gene: NA
j_gene: TRBJ1-1
abundance: NA
v_gene: TRBV28
CDR3nt: TGTGCCAGCAGTCCCGGGAGAAGGGTGAACACTGAAGCTTTCTTT
CDR3aa: CASSPGRRVNTEAFF

d_gene: TRBD2
j_gene: TRBJ2-5
abundance: few
v_gene: TRBV7-9
CDR3nt: TGTGCCAGCAGCTCCTTCCCGGGACTACAAGAGACCCAGTACTTC
CDR3aa: CASSSFPGLQETQYF

d_gene: NA
j_gene: TRBJ1-2
abundance: once
v_gene: TRBV5-1
CDR3nt: TGCGCCAGCAGCCTTAAAAACTATGGCTACACCTTC
CDR3aa: CASSLKNYGYTF

d_gene: NA
j_gene: TRBJ2-5
abundance: NA
v_gene: TRBV12-5
CDR3nt: TGTGCTAGTGGTTTCCCGGAGACCCAGTACTTC
CDR3aa: CASGFPETQYF

d_gene: NA
j_gene: TRBJ2-2
abundance: NA
v_gene: TRBV2
CDR3nt: TGTGCCAGCAGTGAGATGGTTGCGAACACCGGGGAGCTGTTTTTT
CDR3aa: CASSEMVANTGELFF

d_gene: NA
j_gene: TRBJ1-6
abundance: NA
v_gene: TRBV28
CDR3nt: TGTGCCAGCAGGGCGTGGGATAATCCGAGCTCCTATAATTCACCCCTCCACTTT
CDR3aa: CASRAWDNPSSYNSPLHF

d_gene: TRBD1
j_gene: TRBJ2-7
abundance: NA
v_gene: TRBV2
CDR3nt: TGTGCCAGCAGTTGGACAGGGGCCTACGAGCAGTACTTC
CDR3aa: CASSWTGAYEQYF

d_gene: NA
j_gene: TRBJ1-6
abundance: once
v_gene: TRBV3-1/TRBV3-2
CDR3nt: TGTGCCAGCAGCCAATCTGGAAGGAATTCACCCCTCCACTTT
CDR3aa: CASSQSGRNSPLHF

d_gene: NA
j_gene: TRBJ1-1
abundance: NA
v_gene: TRBV6-5
CDR3nt: TGTGCCAGCAGGTCTTATGGGGGGAACACTGAAGCTTTCTTT
CDR3aa: CASRSYGGNTEAFF

d_gene: NA
j_gene: TRBJ2-7
abundance: NA
v_gene: TRBV7-9
CDR3nt: TGTGCCAGCAGCTTGGGTCTTCAAATCTCCGAGCAGTACTTC
CDR3aa: CASSLGLQISEQYF

d_gene: NA
j_gene: TRBJ1-2
abundance: NA
v_gene: TRBV28
CDR3nt: TGTGCCAGCAGTTTATCTGGGGTAGGCTACACCTTC
CDR3aa: CASSLSGVGYTF

d_gene: TRBD1
j_gene: TRBJ2-7
abundance: NA
v_gene: TRBV18
CDR3nt: TGTGCCAGCTCACCACCGGACAGGGTGGACGAGCAGTACTTC
CDR3aa: CASSPPDRVDEQYF

d_gene: TRBD2
j_gene: TRBJ2-7
abundance: NA
v_gene: TRBV27
CDR3nt: TGTGCCAGCAGGCGAAGCGGGGCTAGCGGGGCCCTCTACGAGCAGTACTTC
CDR3aa: CASRRSGASGALYEQYF

d_gene: NA
j_gene: TRBJ2-4
abundance: NA
v_gene: TRBV7-9
CDR3nt: TGTGCCAGCAGCTTAGAATCCAGGGGAGCCAAAAACATTCAGTACTTC
CDR3aa: CASSLESRGAKNIQYF

d_gene: NA
j_gene: TRBJ2-5
abundance: NA
v_gene: TRBV7-3
CDR3nt: TGTGCCAGCAGCTTTTCGGCCGGGTCCGGGGAGACCCAGTACTTC
CDR3aa: CASSFSAGSGETQYF

d_gene: TRBD2
j_gene: TRBJ2-1
abundance: NA
v_gene: TRBV6-5
CDR3nt: TGTGCCAGCTATAGCGGGAGGGCTCTAAATGAGCAGTTCTTC
CDR3aa: CASYSGRALNEQFF

d_gene: NA
j_gene: TRBJ2-3
abundance: NA
v_gene: TRBV7-2
CDR3nt: TGTGCCAGCAGCTTGTTACAGGCCCACACCGATACGCAGTATTTT
CDR3aa: CASSLLQAHTDTQYF

d_gene: NA
j_gene: TRBJ2-7
abundance: NA
v_gene: TRBV10-2
CDR3nt: TGCGCCAGCAGTCAATTCGGGACGGGTAGATCCGAGCAGTACTTC
CDR3aa: CASSQFGTGRSEQYF

d_gene: NA
j_gene: TRBJ2-2
abundance: NA
v_gene: TRBV5-1
CDR3nt: TGCGCCAGCAGCACCCGGGACACGGGGCCCACCGGGGAGCTGTTTTTT
CDR3aa: CASSTRDTGPTGELFF

d_gene: NA
j_gene: TRBJ2-3
abundance: NA
v_gene: TRBV29-1
CDR3nt: TGCAGCGTTGGCCCCTATTCGAGCACAGATACGCAGTATTTT
CDR3aa: CSVGPYSSTDTQYF